This TCR beta chain stems from a study of blood T cell repertoires in COVID-19. Whole-study context: The United States, Italy and Spain were the sources of the acute and convalescent COVID-19 samples. PBMCs, B-cell-depleted T cells, or T cells were the source of the cDNA or gDNA that made up the material.

Germline CDR1 reads MNHEY; CDR2 reads SVGAGI. V lost 6 bases, J lost 9 bases, and 18 bases lay in between. The CDR3 sequence is 14 residues long. In the original analysis: Using reference gene primer amplification, nucleated cell counts were estimated. Some clones are missing from TCRdb's copy, which holds only in-frame ones; the method was immunoSEQ multiplex PCR. That table supplies the V and J calls and clone size; D and trimming were determined from the DNA. The sample holds 52,000 or so clones, 76% seen once. This sequence originates from a man aged 45-65 years with active or convalescent COVID-19. Sequenced sample: peripheral blood. The J gene is TRBJ2-1, the V gene TRBV6-5; possible D gene TRBD2, 6 bases. The CDR3 is CASRVTSGRGEQFF. For the CDR3, the DNA is TGTGCCAGCAGGGTGACTAGTGGTCGAGGTGAGCAGTTCTTC.